This T cell receptor (beta chain) was sequenced during a study of cytomegalovirus exposure and HLA in healthy donors. Remarks on this clone: Its antigen is still unknown.

The CDR3 has 11 residues. Trimming pared 6 bases from V and 13 bases from J, leaving 16 bases between. Germline V gene lookup returns CDR1 SGHVS and CDR2 FNYEAQ. In the PCR, 60 Vbeta and 13 Jbeta primers were used. Libraries were prepared by immunoSEQ multiplex PCR; TCRdb keeps only in-frame clonotypes and omits some of them. The sample shows about 160,000 clones, 82% of them seen only once. Study observations and caveats: One variant, a missense change in DCLRE1C, was linked in a later analysis to TCR beta V- and J-gene trimming. HLA restriction was apparent for most CMV-associated TCR beta chains in a later analysis.

The source is a girl aged 5-17 years in good health and CMV-seropositive. The sequencing sample was made of PBMCs. The chain has TRBV7-6 and TRBJ2-7; TRBD1 might be the D (6 bases). The CDR3: CASRQQGVIYF. DNA of the CDR3: TGTGCCAGCAGACAACAGGGCGTGATCTACTTC.